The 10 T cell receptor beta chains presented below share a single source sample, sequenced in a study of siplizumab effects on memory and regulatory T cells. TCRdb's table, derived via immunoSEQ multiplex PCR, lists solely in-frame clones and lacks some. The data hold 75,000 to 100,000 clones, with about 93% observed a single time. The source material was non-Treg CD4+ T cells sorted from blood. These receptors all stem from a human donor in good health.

The CDR3 loop reads CASRPPGTANSPLHF. The CDR3 region has the DNA TGTGCCAGCAGGCCACCCGGGACAGCTAATTCACCCCTCCACTTT. The chain couples TRBV6-5 to TRBJ1-6; 7 positions match TRBD1. CDR1 is MNHEY, CDR2 SVGAGI, per germline. There are 15 residues in the CDR3. V was pared by 6 bases and J by 6 bases, with 8 bases of the junction left unmatched.

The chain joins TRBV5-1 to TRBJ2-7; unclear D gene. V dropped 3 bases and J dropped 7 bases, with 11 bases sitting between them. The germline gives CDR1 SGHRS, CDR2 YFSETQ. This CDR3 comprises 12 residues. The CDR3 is CASSSLSGEQYF. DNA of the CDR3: TGCGCCAGCAGCTCCCTCTCTGGGGAGCAGTACTTC.

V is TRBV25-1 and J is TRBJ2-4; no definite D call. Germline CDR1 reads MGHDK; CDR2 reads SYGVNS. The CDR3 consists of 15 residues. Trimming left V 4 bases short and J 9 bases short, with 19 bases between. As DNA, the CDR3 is TGTGCCAGCAGTGGCTTTCGTGGCCCCTCTGCCATTCAGTACTTC. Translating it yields CASSGFRGPSAIQYF.

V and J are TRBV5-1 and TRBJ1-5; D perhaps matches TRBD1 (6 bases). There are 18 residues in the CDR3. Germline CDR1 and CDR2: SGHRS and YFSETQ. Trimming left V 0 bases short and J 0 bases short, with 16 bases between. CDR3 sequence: CASSLARRGGRSNQPQHF. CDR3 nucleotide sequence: TGCGCCAGCAGCTTGGCGCGACGGGGGGGCCGTAGCAATCAGCCCCAGCATTTT.

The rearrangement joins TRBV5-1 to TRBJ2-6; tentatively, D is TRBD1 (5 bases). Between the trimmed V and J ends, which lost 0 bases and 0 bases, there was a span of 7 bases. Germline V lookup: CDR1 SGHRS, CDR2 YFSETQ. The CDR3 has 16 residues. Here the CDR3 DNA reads TGCGCCAGCAGCTTGGGACAGTTCTCTGGGGCCAACGTCCTGACTTTC. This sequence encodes CASSLGQFSGANVLTF.

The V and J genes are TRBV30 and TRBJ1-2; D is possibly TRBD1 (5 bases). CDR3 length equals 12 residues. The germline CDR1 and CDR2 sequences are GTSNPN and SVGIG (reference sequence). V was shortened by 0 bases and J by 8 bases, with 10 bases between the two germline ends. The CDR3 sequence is CAWSVVGHGYTF. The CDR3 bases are TGTGCCTGGAGTGTAGTTGGACACGGCTACACCTTC.

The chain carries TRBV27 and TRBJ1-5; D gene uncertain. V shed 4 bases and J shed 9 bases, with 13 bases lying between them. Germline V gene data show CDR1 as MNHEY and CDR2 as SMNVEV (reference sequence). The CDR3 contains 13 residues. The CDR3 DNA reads TGTGCCAGCAGTTCGGGCAATTTAGGGCCCCAGCATTTT. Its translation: CASSSGNLGPQHF.

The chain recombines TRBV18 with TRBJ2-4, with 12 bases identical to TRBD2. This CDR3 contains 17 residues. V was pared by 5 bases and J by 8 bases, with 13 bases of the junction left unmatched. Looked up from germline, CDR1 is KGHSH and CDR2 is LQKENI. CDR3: CASSTRTSGKYRDIQYF. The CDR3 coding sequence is TGTGCCAGCTCAACGCGGACTAGCGGGAAATATCGGGACATTCAGTACTTC.

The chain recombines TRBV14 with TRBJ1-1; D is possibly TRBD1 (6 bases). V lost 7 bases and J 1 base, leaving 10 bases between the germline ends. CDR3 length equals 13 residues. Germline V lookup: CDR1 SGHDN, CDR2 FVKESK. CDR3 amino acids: CASTRGGNTEAFF. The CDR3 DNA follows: TGTGCCAGCACCCGAGGGGGGAACACTGAAGCTTTCTTT.

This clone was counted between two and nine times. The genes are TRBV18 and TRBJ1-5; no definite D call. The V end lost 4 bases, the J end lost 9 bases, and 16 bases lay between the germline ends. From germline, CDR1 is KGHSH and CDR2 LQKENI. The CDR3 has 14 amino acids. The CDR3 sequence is CASSLTIGTLPQHF. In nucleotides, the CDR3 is TGTGCCAGCTCACTCACCATAGGCACCCTGCCCCAGCATTTT. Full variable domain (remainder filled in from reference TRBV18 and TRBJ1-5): NAGVMQNPRHLVRRRGQEARLRCSPMKGHSHVYWYRQLPEEGLKFMVYLQKENIIDESGMPKERFSAEFPKEGPSILRIQQVVRGDSAAYFCASSLTIGTLPQHFGDGTRLSIL.